This T cell receptor (beta chain) was documented in a study of T cell responses to AZD1222 COVID-19 vaccine (dated by TCRdb to about 2021). Regarding the research as a whole: AZD1222 recipients given second doses at about 4 weeks or at about 12 weeks were pooled, since spike-specific TCR depth and breadth were not found to differ between the two schedules. A total of 230 or so trial participants underwent TCR sequencing, of whom 207 received two doses of AZD1222 and 26 received two doses of the MenACWY control vaccine. Enrollment into the trials was organized by age into subgroups of 18-55, 56-69 and 70-plus years, and those subgroups contained approximately 150, 30 and 60 TCR-sequenced participants, respectively. General conclusions and limits of the study: The vaccine-associated CD4 TCRs covered the entire spike protein, and the dominant responses fell in regions 160-218 and 743-854. Spike-specific TCR breadth and depth rose significantly after two AZD1222 doses compared with day 0 and with MenACWY recipients. Conclusions about previously exposed vaccinees are limited, since just five or six AZD1222 recipients were seropositive for SARS-CoV-2 at baseline. Participants were mostly white British, with more females than males. The authors suggested clonal diversity may have been underestimated. Because no day 14 peak-response samples were available, repertoires were characterized only after the peak T cell response. Reportedly, close to half of the unique spike-specific TCRs recognized epitopes lying outside the regions that are mutated in the B.1.351 and B.1.1.7 variants. In the small 56-69-year group, the increase in depth fell short of significance, most likely because of low power.

The CDR3 regions of human TCRbeta chains were analyzed by immunosequencing. The study's processing was this. Repertoire TCRs were matched against a reference library of SARS-CoV-2-specific TCRs generated with the MIRA antigen-specificity platform. Breadth meant the fraction of unique TCRs that were SARS-CoV-2-associated, whereas depth meant the fraction of total T cells that were SARS-CoV-2-associated. Each spike-specific TCR was assigned to its reactive spike region and to a CD4 or CD8 class using the MIRA data. Log10-transformed breadth and depth values were compared by one-way ANOVA with Sidak's multiple comparisons tests. Here the immuneACCESS table is served through TCRdb, limited to in-frame sequences with V and J called. Missing clones are a known gap in these copies; in checked studies unresolved V genes cover under half, and the rest lacks a known reason. Clone size and the V and J calls come from that table; the DNA yielded D and trimming. The sample profile shows under 200,000 clones; more than 85% of them were found once. The ten top clones hold about 3.9% of the sample.

As for this clone: The antigen it recognizes is unknown. Per-nucleotide qualities are absent, and no much larger clonotype sits a single base away.

The time point label on this specimen signifies: baseline before first vaccination. Vaccinee samples were obtained from the UK trials COV001 and COV002, which included a single-blind randomized controlled phase 2/3 trial of AZD1222 (ChAdOx1 nCoV-19) in healthy adults. For TCRbeta chain sequencing, PBMC samples from trial participants were taken at day 0 and at day 28 after the second dose. The CDR3 numbers 16 residues from cysteine through phenylalanine. Only the CDR3 DNA stays, 48 bases, in frame from base 1. The V end loses 3 bases and the J end loses 2 bases, and a stretch of 15 bases separates them. Per the germline V gene, SGHRS is the CDR1 and YFSETQ is the CDR2.

Sequences were derived from peripheral blood, sampled on day 0 of AZD1222 vaccination. The V and J genes are TRBV5-1 and TRBJ1-3, with TRBD1 as a weak D call on 6 bases. This receptor was taken from an adult in good health. The CDR3 protein: CASSSGTFGAGNTIYF. Here is the DNA: TGCGCCAGCAGCTCCGGGACATTCGGGGCTGGAAACACCATATATTTT. Here the CDR3 is joined to the reference TRBV5-1 and TRBJ1-3 genes, and the full variable domain is: KAGVTQTPRYLIKTRGQQVTLSCSPISGHRSVSWYQQTPGQGLQFLFEYFSETQRNKGNFPGRFSGRQFSNSRSEMNVSTLELGDSALYLCASSSGTFGAGNTIYFGEGSWLTVV.